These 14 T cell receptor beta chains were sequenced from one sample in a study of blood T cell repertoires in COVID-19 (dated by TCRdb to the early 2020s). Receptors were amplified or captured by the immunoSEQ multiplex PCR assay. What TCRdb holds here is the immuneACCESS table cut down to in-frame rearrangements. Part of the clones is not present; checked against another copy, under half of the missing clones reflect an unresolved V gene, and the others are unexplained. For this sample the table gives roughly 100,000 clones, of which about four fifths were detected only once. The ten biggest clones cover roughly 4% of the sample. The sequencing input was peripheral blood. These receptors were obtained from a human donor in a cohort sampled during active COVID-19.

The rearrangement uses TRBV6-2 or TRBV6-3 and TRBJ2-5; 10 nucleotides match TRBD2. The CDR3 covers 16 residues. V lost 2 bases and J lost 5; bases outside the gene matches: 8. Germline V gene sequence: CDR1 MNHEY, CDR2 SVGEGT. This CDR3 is CASSYGLAAGEETQYF. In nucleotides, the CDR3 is TGTGCCAGCAGTTACGGACTAGCGGCGGGGGAGGAGACCCAGTACTTC.

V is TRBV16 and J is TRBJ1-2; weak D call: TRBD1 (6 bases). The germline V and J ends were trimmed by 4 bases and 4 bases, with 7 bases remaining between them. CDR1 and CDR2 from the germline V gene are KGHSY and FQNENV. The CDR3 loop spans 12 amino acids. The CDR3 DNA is TGTGCCAGCAGCCCGGACAGCTATGGCTACACCTTC. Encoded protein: CASSPDSYGYTF.

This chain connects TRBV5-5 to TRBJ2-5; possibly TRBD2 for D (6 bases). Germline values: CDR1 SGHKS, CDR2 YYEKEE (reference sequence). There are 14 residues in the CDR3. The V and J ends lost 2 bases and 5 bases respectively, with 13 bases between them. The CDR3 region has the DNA TGTGCCAGCAGCTTAGGCGGGGCGTTGGAGACCCAGTACTTC. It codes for CASSLGGALETQYF.

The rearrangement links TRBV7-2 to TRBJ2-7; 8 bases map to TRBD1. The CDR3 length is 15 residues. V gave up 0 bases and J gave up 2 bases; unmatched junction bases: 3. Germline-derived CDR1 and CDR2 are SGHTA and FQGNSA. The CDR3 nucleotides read TGTGCCAGCAGCTTAGCGACAGGGGTTCCCTACGAGCAGTACTTC. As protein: CASSLATGVPYEQYF.

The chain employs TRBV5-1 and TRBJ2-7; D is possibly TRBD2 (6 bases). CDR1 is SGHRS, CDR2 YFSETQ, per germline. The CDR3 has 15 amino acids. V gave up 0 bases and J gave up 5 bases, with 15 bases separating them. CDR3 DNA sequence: TGCGCCAGCAGCTTGGCTACGGGGGTGGTGGACGAGCAGTACTTC. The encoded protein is CASSLATGVVDEQYF.

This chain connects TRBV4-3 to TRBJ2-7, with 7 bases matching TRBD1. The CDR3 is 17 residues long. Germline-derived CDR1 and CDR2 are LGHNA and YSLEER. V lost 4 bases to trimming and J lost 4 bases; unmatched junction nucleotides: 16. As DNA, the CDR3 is TGCGCCAGCAGCCCTCAACTTTTCCGAGGGGGCCTTTACGAGCAGTACTTC. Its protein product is CASSPQLFRGGLYEQYF.

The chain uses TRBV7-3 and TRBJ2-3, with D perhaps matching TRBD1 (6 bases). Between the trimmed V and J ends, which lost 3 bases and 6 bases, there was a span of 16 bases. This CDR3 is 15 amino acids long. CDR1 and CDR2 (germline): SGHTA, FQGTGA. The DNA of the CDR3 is TGTGCCAGCAGCTTGGGGGACACCCGTTTGGATACGCAGTATTTT. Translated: CASSLGDTRLDTQYF.

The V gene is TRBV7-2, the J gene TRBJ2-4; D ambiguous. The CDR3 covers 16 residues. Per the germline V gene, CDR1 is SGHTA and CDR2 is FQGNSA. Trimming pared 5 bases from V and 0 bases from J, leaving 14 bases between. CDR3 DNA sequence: TGTGCCAGCAGCCCACGCCGCGACATAGCCAAAAACATTCAGTACTTC. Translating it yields CASSPRRDIAKNIQYF.

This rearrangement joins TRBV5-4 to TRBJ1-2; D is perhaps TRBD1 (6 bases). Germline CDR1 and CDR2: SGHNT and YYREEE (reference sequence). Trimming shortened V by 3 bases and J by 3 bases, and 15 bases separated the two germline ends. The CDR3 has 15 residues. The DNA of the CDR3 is TGTGCCAGCAGCTCGGGTCCGGGACATGACTATGGCTACACCTTC. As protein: CASSSGPGHDYGYTF.

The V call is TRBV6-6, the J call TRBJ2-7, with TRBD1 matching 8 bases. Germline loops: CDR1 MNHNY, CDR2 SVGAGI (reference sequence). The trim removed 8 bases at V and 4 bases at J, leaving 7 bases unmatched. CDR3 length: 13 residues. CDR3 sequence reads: CASSRGQGYEQYF. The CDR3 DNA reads TGTGCCAGCTCGAGAGGACAGGGTTACGAGCAGTACTTC.

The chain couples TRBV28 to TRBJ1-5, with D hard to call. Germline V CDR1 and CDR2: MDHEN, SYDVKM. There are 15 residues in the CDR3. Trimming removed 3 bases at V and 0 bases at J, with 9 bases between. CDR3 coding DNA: TGTGCCAGCAGTTTTCGGCGGTCTAGCAATCAGCCCCAGCATTTT. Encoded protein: CASSFRRSSNQPQHF.

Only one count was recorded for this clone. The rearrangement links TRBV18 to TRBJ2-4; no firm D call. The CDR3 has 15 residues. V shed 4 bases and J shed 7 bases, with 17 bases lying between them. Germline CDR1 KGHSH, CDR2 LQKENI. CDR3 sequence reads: CASSRSPGGENIQYF. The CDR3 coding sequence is TGTGCCAGCTCACGGTCTCCGGGTGGAGAGAACATTCAGTACTTC.

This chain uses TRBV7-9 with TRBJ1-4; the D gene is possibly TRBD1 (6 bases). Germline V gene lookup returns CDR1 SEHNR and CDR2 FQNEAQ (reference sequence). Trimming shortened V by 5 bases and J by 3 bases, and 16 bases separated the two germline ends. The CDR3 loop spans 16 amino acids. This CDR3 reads CASSPGAGAANEKLFF. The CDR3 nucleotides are TGTGCCAGCAGCCCGGGGGCGGGGGCGGCTAATGAAAAACTGTTTTTT.

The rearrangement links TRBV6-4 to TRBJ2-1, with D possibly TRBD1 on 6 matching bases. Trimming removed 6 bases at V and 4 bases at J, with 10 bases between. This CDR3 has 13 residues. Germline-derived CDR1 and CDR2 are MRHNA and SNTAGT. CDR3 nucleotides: TGTGCCAGCAGGCAACAGGGTTACAATGAGCAGTTCTTC. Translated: CASRQQGYNEQFF.